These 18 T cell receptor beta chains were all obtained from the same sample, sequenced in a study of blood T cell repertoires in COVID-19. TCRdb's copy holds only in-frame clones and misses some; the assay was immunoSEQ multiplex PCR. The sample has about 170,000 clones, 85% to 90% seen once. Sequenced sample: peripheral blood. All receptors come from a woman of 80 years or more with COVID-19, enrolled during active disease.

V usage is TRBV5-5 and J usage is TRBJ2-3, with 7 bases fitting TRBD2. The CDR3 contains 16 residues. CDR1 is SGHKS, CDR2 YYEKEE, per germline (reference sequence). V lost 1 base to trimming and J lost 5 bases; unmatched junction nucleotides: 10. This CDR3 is CASSLSAAGARDTQYF. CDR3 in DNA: TGTGCCAGCAGCTTGAGTGCGGCGGGAGCGAGAGATACGCAGTATTTT.

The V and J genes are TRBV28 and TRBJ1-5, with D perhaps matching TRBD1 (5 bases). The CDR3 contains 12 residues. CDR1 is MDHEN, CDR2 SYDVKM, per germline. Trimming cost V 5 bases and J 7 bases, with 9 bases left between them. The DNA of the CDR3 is TGTGCCAGCAGTAGGACAAAACAGCCCCAGCATTTT. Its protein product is CASSRTKQPQHF.

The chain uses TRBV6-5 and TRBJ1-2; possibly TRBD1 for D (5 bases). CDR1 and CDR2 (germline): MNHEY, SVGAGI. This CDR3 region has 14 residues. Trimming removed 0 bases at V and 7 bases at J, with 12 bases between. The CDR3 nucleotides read TGTGCCAGCAGTTACTCGGCAAGGAGGGGTGGCTACACCTTC. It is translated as CASSYSARRGGYTF.

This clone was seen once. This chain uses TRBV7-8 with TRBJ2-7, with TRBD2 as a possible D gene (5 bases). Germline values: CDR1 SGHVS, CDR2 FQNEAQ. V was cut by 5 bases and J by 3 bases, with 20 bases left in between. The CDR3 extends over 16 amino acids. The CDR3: CASSPPKQSSGYEQYF. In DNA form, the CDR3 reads TGTGCCAGCAGCCCCCCCAAACAGAGCAGCGGCTACGAGCAGTACTTC.

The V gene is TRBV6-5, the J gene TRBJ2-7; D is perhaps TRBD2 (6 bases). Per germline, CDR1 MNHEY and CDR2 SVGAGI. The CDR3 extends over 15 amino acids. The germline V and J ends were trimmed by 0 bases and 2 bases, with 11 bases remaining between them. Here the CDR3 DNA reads TGTGCCAGCAGTTACTCGATTACGGGGGCCTACGAGCAGTACTTC. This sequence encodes CASSYSITGAYEQYF.

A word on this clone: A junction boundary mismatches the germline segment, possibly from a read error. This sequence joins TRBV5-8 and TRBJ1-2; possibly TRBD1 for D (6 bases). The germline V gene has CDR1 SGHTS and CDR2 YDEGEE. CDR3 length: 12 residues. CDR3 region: CASSPRAGQRAF. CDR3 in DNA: TGTGCCAGCAGCCCCAGAGCGGGACAAAGGGCCTTC.

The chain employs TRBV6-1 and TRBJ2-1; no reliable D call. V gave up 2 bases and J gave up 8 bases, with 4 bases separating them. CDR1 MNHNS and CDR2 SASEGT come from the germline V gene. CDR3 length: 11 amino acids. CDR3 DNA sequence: TGTGCCAGCAGTGAAATCTATGAGCAGTTCTTC. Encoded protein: CASSEIYEQFF.

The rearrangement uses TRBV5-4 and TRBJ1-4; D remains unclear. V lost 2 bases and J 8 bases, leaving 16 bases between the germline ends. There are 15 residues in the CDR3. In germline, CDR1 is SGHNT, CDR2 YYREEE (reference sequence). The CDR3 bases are TGTGCCAGCAGCTTAGACCCAACAGTTGACGAAAAACTGTTTTTT. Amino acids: CASSLDPTVDEKLFF. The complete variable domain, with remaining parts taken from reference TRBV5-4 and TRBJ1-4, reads ETGVTQSPTHLIKTRGQQVTLRCSSQSGHNTVSWYQQALGQGPQFIFQYYREEENGRGNFPPRFSGLQFPNYSSELNVNALELDDSALYLCASSLDPTVDEKLFFGSGTQLSVL.

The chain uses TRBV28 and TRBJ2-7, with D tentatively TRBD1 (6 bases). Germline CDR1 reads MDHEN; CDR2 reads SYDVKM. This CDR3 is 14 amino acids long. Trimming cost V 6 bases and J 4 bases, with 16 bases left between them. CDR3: CASRTPGAYYEQYF. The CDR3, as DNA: TGTGCCAGCAGAACACCAGGGGCCTATTACGAGCAGTACTTC.

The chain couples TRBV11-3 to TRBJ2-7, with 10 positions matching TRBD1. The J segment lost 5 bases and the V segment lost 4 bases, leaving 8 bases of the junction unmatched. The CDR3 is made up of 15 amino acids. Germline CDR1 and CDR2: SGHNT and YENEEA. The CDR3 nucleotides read TGTGCCAGCAGCTCTACCGGGACAGGGGCCAACGAGCAGTACTTC. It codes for CASSSTGTGANEQYF.

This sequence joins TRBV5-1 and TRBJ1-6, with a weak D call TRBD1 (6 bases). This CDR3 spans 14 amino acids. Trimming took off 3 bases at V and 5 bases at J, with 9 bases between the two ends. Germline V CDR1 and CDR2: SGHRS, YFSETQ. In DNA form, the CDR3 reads TGCGCCAGCAGCTCGGACAGCAATAATTCACCCCTCCACTTT. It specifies CASSSDSNNSPLHF.

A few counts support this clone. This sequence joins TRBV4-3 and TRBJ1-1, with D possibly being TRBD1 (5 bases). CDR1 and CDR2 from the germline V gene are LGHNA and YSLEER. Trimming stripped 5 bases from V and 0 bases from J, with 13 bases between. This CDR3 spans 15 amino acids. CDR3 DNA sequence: TGCGCCAGCAGCTCGCAGGGCCTGATGAACACTGAAGCTTTCTTT. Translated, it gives CASSSQGLMNTEAFF.

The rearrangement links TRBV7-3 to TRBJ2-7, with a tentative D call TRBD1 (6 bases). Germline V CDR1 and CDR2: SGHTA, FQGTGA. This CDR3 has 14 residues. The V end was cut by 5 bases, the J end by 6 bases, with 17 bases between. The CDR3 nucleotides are TGTGCCAGCAGCCCGGGACATCAAGGGGGCGAGCAGTACTTC. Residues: CASSPGHQGGEQYF.

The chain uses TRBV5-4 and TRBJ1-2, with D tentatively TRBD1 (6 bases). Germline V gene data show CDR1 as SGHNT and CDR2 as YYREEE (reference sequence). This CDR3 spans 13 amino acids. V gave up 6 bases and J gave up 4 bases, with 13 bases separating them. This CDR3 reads CASMRGGGYGYTF. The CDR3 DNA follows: TGTGCCAGCATGAGGGGAGGGGGCTATGGCTACACCTTC.

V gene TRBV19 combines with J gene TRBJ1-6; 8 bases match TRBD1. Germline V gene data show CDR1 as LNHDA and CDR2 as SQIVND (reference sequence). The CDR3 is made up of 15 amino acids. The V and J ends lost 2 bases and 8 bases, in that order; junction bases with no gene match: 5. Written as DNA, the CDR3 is TGTGCCAGTAGTATAAAGGGACAGGATCATTCACCCCTCCACTTT. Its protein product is CASSIKGQDHSPLHF.

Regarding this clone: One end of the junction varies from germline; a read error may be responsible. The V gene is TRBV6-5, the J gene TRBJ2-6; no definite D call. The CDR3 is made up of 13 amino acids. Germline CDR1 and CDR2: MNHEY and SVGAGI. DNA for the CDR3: TGTGCCAGCAGCTACTCTGGGGCCAACGTCCTGACTTTC. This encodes CASSYSGANVLTF.

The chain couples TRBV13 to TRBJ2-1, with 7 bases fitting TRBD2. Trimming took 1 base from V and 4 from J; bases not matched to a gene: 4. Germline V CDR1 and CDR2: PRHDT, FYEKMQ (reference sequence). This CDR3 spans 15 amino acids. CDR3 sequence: CASSLVGGIYNEQFF. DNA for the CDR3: TGTGCCAGCAGCTTAGTCGGGGGGATATACAATGAGCAGTTCTTC.

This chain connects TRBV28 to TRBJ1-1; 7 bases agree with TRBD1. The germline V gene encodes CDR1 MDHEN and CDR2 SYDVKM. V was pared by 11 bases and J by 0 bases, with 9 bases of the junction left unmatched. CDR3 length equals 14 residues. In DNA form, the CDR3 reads TGTGCCGGGAAGAGACAGGGAATGAACACTGAAGCTTTCTTT. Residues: CAGKRQGMNTEAFF.